A selection of T cell receptor beta chains follows, all from one sample in a study of OX40 agonist ivuxolimab in advanced cancers. Sequencing used immunoSEQ multiplex PCR; TCRdb keeps in-frame clones, though not all of them. The repertoire holds around 64,000 clones, with roughly 84% as singletons. Source: CD4+ or CD8+ T cells sorted from blood, taken in a trial of the OX40 agonist ivuxolimab. These receptors came from an adult with an advanced solid tumor such as melanoma, head and neck, liver or kidney cancer. The CDR3 runs from the conserved cysteine through the conserved F or W. The order of the fields is J gene, V gene, clone size, D gene, CDR3 protein, CDR3 DNA. D genes are given only for firm matches. Where a row states a size, it is once, few, many or the class of an expanded clone; other rows omit it.

TRBJ1-5	TRBV19	NA	NA	CASRLGDYGVNQPQHF	TGTGCCAGTAGGTTGGGGGATTACGGGGTAAATCAGCCCCAGCATTTT
TRBJ2-5	TRBV19	few	TRBD2	CASSIVGGRGRETQYF	TGTGCCAGTAGTATAGTCGGAGGGCGGGGGAGAGAGACCCAGTACTTC
TRBJ1-4	TRBV5-6	NA	NA	CASSLKAGGTELFF	TGTGCCAGCAGCTTGAAGGCTGGGGGGACGGAACTGTTTTTT
TRBJ2-5	TRBV10-3	NA	TRBD2	CAIRTGGEAQYF	TGTGCCATCAGGACGGGGGGAGAGGCCCAGTACTTC
TRBJ2-2	TRBV6-6	NA	NA	CASSQTLFGTGELFF	TGTGCCAGCAGTCAAACCCTTTTCGGGACCGGGGAGCTGTTTTTT
TRBJ2-3	TRBV14	NA	TRBD2	CASSQTSGSPQYF	TGTGCCAGCAGCCAAACTAGCGGTTCCCCGCAGTATTTT
TRBJ2-3	TRBV14	NA	NA	CASSQAYLGDTQYF	TGTGCCAGCAGCCAAGCCTACCTGGGGGATACGCAGTATTTT
TRBJ2-5	TRBV6-1	NA	TRBD2	CASSRTSWETQYF	TGTGCCAGCAGTCGGACTAGCTGGGAGACCCAGTACTTC
TRBJ2-5	TRBV5-1	NA	NA	CASRIVSREETQYF	TGCGCCAGCAGGATTGTGTCCAGGGAAGAGACCCAGTACTTC
TRBJ2-1	TRBV6-5	NA	TRBD2	CASSLAGGVYNEQFF	TGTGCCAGCAGTTTAGCGGGGGGGGTCTACAATGAGCAGTTCTTC
TRBJ2-3	TRBV30	NA	NA	CAWSVGHGGSTDTQYF	TGTGCCTGGAGTGTAGGCCATGGTGGGAGCACAGATACGCAGTATTTT
TRBJ1-5	TRBV6-6	NA	NA	CASSSGRPQHF	TGTGCCAGCAGTTCCGGGAGGCCCCAGCATTTT
TRBJ2-5	TRBV5-4	NA	TRBD2	CASSSGGNQETQYF	TGTGCCAGCAGCTCGGGGGGAAACCAAGAGACCCAGTACTTC
TRBJ2-1	TRBV19	NA	NA	CASSILQTYNEQFF	TGTGCCAGTAGTATATTACAGACCTACAATGAGCAGTTCTTC
TRBJ2-4	TRBV7-2	NA	NA	CASSLANTHIQYF	TGTGCCAGCAGCTTAGCTAACACACACATTCAGTACTTC
TRBJ2-2	TRBV2	few	NA	CASSEAGKWELFF	TGTGCCAGCAGTGAAGCGGGAAAGTGGGAGCTGTTTTTT
TRBJ1-3	TRBV5-6	NA	NA	CASSLFAGNTIYF	TGTGCCAGCAGCTTATTCGCTGGAAACACCATATATTTT
TRBJ2-3	TRBV9	NA	TRBD2	CASSLRGGRGTDTQYF	TGTGCCAGCAGCCTCCGGGGGGGCCGGGGCACAGATACGCAGTATTTT
TRBJ1-2	TRBV29-1	few	NA	CSAYQTTQGYNYGYTF	TGCAGCGCTTATCAAACTACTCAGGGTTATAACTATGGCTACACCTTC
TRBJ2-7	TRBV7-9	NA	TRBD1	CASSLSGTGAYEQYF	TGTGCCAGCAGCTTATCCGGGACAGGGGCCTACGAGCAGTACTTC
TRBJ1-6	TRBV14	NA	NA	CASSPFRGSPLHF	TGTGCCAGCAGCCCCTTCCGGGGGTCACCCCTCCACTTT
TRBJ1-3	TRBV7-2	NA	TRBD1	CASSLGDRGLGNTIYF	TGTGCCAGCAGCTTAGGGGACAGGGGGCTTGGAAACACCATATATTTT
TRBJ1-3	TRBV4-3	NA	NA	CASSQRDIAGNTIYF	TGCGCCAGCAGCCAACGGGACATAGCTGGAAACACCATATATTTT
TRBJ2-7	TRBV2	NA	TRBD2	CASSVAGDIYEQYF	TGTGCCAGCAGTGTCGCGGGGGATATCTACGAGCAGTACTTC
TRBJ2-5	TRBV13	NA	NA	CASSPGRIQETQYF	TGTGCCAGCAGCCCCGGACGGATTCAAGAGACCCAGTACTTC
TRBJ2-3	TRBV30	NA	NA	CAWRRDTLTDTQYF	TGTGCCTGGAGGCGGGACACTCTCACAGATACGCAGTATTTT
TRBJ2-7	TRBV5-6	NA	TRBD1	CASSLAYRGLGSYEQYF	TGTGCCAGCAGCCTAGCCTACAGGGGATTAGGCTCCTACGAGCAGTACTTC
TRBJ2-1	TRBV7-6	NA	TRBD2	CASSLPTSGSVDEQFF	TGTGCCAGCAGCCTACCGACTAGCGGGAGTGTCGATGAGCAGTTCTTC
TRBJ2-1	TRBV5-1	NA	TRBD2	CASSWKSGTSGSRYNEQFF	TGCGCCAGCAGCTGGAAGTCCGGGACTAGCGGGAGTCGTTACAATGAGCAGTTCTTC
TRBJ2-1	TRBV9	NA	NA	CASSVTDWNNEQFF	TGTGCCAGCAGCGTCACCGACTGGAACAATGAGCAGTTCTTC
TRBJ2-3	TRBV19	NA	NA	CASRRLGDTQYF	TGTGCCAGTAGACGATTGGGGGATACGCAGTATTTT